Below are 18 T cell receptor beta chains sequenced from a single sample in a study of blood T cell repertoires in COVID-19. TCRdb's copy holds only in-frame clones and misses some; the assay was immunoSEQ multiplex PCR. The sample holds around 67,000 clones; 85% to 90% are singletons and the top ten take just over 8%. Material: peripheral blood. The receptors here all came from a man aged 45-60 years with active COVID-19.

The J gene is TRBJ1-2, the V gene TRBV19; D is unclear. There are 13 residues in the CDR3. Between the trimmed V and J ends, which lost 6 bases and 7 bases, there was a span of 15 bases. Germline V CDR1 and CDR2: LNHDA, SQIVND (reference sequence). Written as DNA, the CDR3 is TGTGCCAGTAGCCTCGTCGGGGAGGGTGGCTACACCTTC. Protein: CASSLVGEGGYTF.

V usage is TRBV4-1 and J usage is TRBJ2-1, with D tentatively TRBD2 (5 bases). V dropped 0 bases and J dropped 0 bases, with 12 bases sitting between them. Germline CDR1 MGHRA, CDR2 YSYEKL. The CDR3 spans 17 residues. CDR3: CASSQDQAANSYNEQFF. The CDR3 bases are TGCGCCAGCAGCCAAGACCAAGCGGCAAACTCCTACAATGAGCAGTTCTTC.

The chain recombines TRBV7-9 with TRBJ2-7; no reliable D call. V was shortened by 5 bases and J by 4 bases, with 24 bases between the two germline ends. The germline gives CDR1 SEHNR, CDR2 FQNEAQ (reference sequence). The CDR3 runs 17 residues. For the CDR3, the DNA is TGTGCCAGCAGCCCTTACACCGGGTTCCCACTCCGATACGAGCAGTACTTC. It translates to CASSPYTGFPLRYEQYF. Complete variable domain (other parts from reference TRBV7-9 and TRBJ2-7): DTGVSQNPRHKITKRGQNVTFRCDPISEHNRLYWYRQTLGQGPEFLTYFQNEAQLEKSRLLSDRFSAERPKGSFSTLEIQRTEQGDSAMYLCASSPYTGFPLRYEQYFGPGTRLTVT.

This chain joins TRBV5-8 and TRBJ2-7; 8 nucleotides agree with TRBD2. The ends lost 0 bases at V and 3 bases at J; junction bases unmatched: 2. This CDR3 has 14 residues. CDR1 SGHTS and CDR2 YDEGEE come from the germline V gene. The CDR3 DNA reads as TGTGCCAGCAGCTTGGCCGGGGGGGGCTACGAGCAGTACTTC. Amino acid sequence: CASSLAGGGYEQYF.

The J gene is TRBJ2-2, the V gene TRBV6-5; possible D gene TRBD2, 6 bases. The CDR3 covers 15 residues. Germline CDR1 MNHEY, CDR2 SVGAGI. The V and J ends lost 8 bases and 4 bases respectively, with 17 bases between them. The CDR3 DNA sequence: TGTGCCAGCGTTATGGAGGGGACCTCCACCGGGGAGCTGTTTTTT. This gives the protein CASVMEGTSTGELFF.

This clone was seen a few times. This rearrangement joins TRBV28 to TRBJ2-7, with D tentatively TRBD1 (6 bases). With 4 bases removed from V and 2 bases from J, the gap between germline ends came to 15 bases. CDR1 MDHEN and CDR2 SYDVKM come from the germline V gene. The CDR3 totals 15 residues. The CDR3 loop is CASSSQGEGTYEQYF. The CDR3 DNA reads TGTGCCAGCAGTTCACAGGGTGAGGGAACCTACGAGCAGTACTTC.

This chain joins TRBV5-4 and TRBJ2-3, with TRBD2 identical over 10 bases. Looked up from germline, CDR1 is SGHNT and CDR2 is YYREEE (reference sequence). The CDR3 consists of 15 residues. V was clipped by 2 bases and J by 2 bases; unmatched bases: 2. Here the CDR3 reads CASSLLAGYTDTQYF. DNA of the CDR3: TGTGCCAGCAGCTTACTAGCGGGGTACACAGATACGCAGTATTTT.

The V gene is TRBV6-4, the J gene TRBJ2-5; D might be TRBD1 (6 bases). The CDR3 covers 17 residues. The V gene lost 4 bases and the J gene lost 3 bases, with 21 bases spanning the gap. Germline V gives CDR1 MRHNA, CDR2 SNTAGT. CDR3 nucleotides: TGTGCCAGCAGTGGTGGAGGCTCCGGGACATTGGAAGAGACCCAGTACTTC. It is translated as CASSGGGSGTLEETQYF.

The chain recombines TRBV28 with TRBJ2-3, with 11 bases aligning to TRBD2. CDR1 MDHEN and CDR2 SYDVKM come from the germline V gene. The CDR3 runs to 18 residues. V shed 4 bases, J shed 4 bases, and the junction held 13 bases outside the gene matches. This CDR3 is CASSSPSGGLGGADTQYF. The CDR3 coding sequence is TGTGCCAGCAGTTCCCCTAGCGGGGGGTTGGGTGGGGCAGATACGCAGTATTTT.

J is TRBJ2-5 and V is TRBV5-1; 8 bases are shared with TRBD1. The trim removed 5 bases at V and 5 bases at J, leaving 14 bases unmatched. There are 16 residues in the CDR3. Germline V CDR1 and CDR2: SGHRS, YFSETQ. The CDR3 nucleotides are TGCGCCAGCAGGTTAACCCTCAGGGGGCAGGGGGAGACCCAGTACTTC. Translation: CASRLTLRGQGETQYF.

V gene TRBV2 combines with J gene TRBJ2-1; 7 nucleotides agree with TRBD2. V was pared by 6 bases and J by 2 bases, with 4 bases of the junction left unmatched. CDR1 SNHLY and CDR2 FYNNEI come from the germline V gene. The CDR3 totals 14 residues. In DNA, the CDR3 is TGTGCCAGCAGGAAGCGGGGCCCCTACAATGAGCAGTTCTTC. Its translation is CASRKRGPYNEQFF. Together with reference TRBV2 and TRBJ2-1, the CDR3 gives the full variable domain: EPEVTQTPSHQVTQMGQEVILRCVPISNHLYFYWYRQILGQKVEFLVSFYNNEISEKSEIFDDQFSVERPDGSNFTLKIRSTKLEDSAMYFCASRKRGPYNEQFFGPGTRLTVL.

The rearrangement uses TRBV4-2 and TRBJ1-1, with TRBD1 matching over 7 bases. V lost 2 bases to trimming and J lost 4 bases; unmatched junction nucleotides: 7. Germline CDR1 reads LGHNA; CDR2 reads YNFKEQ. There are 15 residues in the CDR3. The CDR3 bases are TGTGCCAGCAGCCAACAAACAGGGGTGAGCACTGAAGCTTTCTTT. This translates into CASSQQTGVSTEAFF.

This clone was counted only a few times. This chain uses TRBV4-1 with TRBJ2-6; TRBD1 matches 9 bases. The V gene end was trimmed by 4 bases and the J gene end by 2 bases; junction bases not matched to a gene: 3. Germline V lookup: CDR1 MGHRA, CDR2 YSYEKL. CDR3 length: 16 amino acids. In DNA form, the CDR3 reads TGCGCCAGCAGCCGACAGGGGGGAGCTGGGGCCAACGTCCTGACTTTC. Protein sequence: CASSRQGGAGANVLTF.

The chain employs TRBV5-1 and TRBJ2-6; D remains unclear. CDR1 is SGHRS and CDR2 is YFSETQ in the germline V gene. Trimming left V 0 bases short and J 3 bases short, with 10 bases between. The CDR3 sequence is 16 residues long. CDR3 sequence: CASSLGSVGGANVLTF. CDR3 DNA: TGCGCCAGCAGCTTGGGGAGCGTAGGTGGGGCCAACGTCCTGACTTTC.

The rearrangement joins TRBV4-1 to TRBJ1-2; D may be TRBD1 (6 bases). The CDR3 extends over 17 amino acids. The germline CDR1 and CDR2 sequences are MGHRA and YSYEKL. The V gene lost 3 bases and the J gene lost 3 bases, with 20 bases spanning the gap. The CDR3 here is CASSHLTGLKEDYGYTF. The CDR3 nucleotides read TGCGCCAGCAGCCATCTCACAGGGTTGAAGGAGGACTATGGCTACACCTTC.

This sequence joins TRBV11-2 and TRBJ2-2; possibly TRBD1 for D (5 bases). CDR1 is SGHAT, CDR2 FQNNGV, per germline. The CDR3 is 15 amino acids. The ends were cut back, 1 base at V and 4 bases at J, with 10 bases in the middle. The CDR3 DNA is TGTGCCAGCAGCTTAGTCCAGGGTAGCACCGGGGAGCTGTTTTTT. It encodes CASSLVQGSTGELFF.

The chain couples TRBV7-2 to TRBJ2-1; 8 nucleotides agree with TRBD1. The CDR3 runs 16 residues. CDR1 SGHTA and CDR2 FQGNSA come from the germline V gene. Trimming took 5 bases from V and 5 from J; bases not matched to a gene: 11. DNA for the CDR3: TGTGCCAGCAGCACCCAGGACAGGGCCACCCACAATGAGCAGTTCTTC. Translated: CASSTQDRATHNEQFF.

This chain uses TRBV6-5 with TRBJ1-4; D is ambiguous. The ends were cut back, 6 bases at V and 1 base at J, with 9 bases in the middle. The CDR3 sequence is 14 residues long. Germline CDR1 is MNHEY and CDR2 is SVGAGI. The CDR3 loop is CASSMTQTNEKLFF. The CDR3 bases are TGTGCCAGCAGCATGACACAAACTAATGAAAAACTGTTTTTT.